The T cell receptor beta chain under discussion was sequenced for a study of blood T cell repertoires in COVID-19. Study information: Acute and convalescent COVID-19 samples came from the United States, Italy and Spain. PBMCs, B-cell-depleted T cells, or T cells provided the cDNA or gDNA that made up the material.

The CDR3 spans 14 residues. V lost 8 bases, J lost 8 bases, and 13 bases stayed unmatched. The V gene's germline CDR1 is SGHAT and CDR2 FQNNGV. Generated by immunoSEQ multiplex PCR, the TCRdb table keeps only in-frame clones and is missing some. The sample has roughly 150,000 clones; around 83% are singletons. Sequencing was performed on peripheral blood. The chain joins TRBV11-2 to TRBJ2-3; 7 bases agree with TRBD2. This sequence originates from a woman between 70 and 85 years old who had recovered from COVID-19. CDR3 nucleotide sequence: TGTGCCAGCTCTTCTGCGGGAGTAGGCGGTACGCAGTATTTT. This codes for CASSSAGVGGTQYF.